The 31 T cell receptor beta chains presented below share a single source sample, sequenced in a study of shared clonotypes between healthy human individuals. The assay was immunoSEQ multiplex PCR, and TCRdb's table has in-frame clones only and misses some. The table has more than 400,000 clones, almost 97% seen once. The sample taken for sequencing was naive CD4+ T cells sorted from blood. Subset: CD45RA+ positively selected. These receptors were collected from a woman aged 25 to 39 in good health.

The V and J genes are TRBV29-1 and TRBJ2-1, with D perhaps matching TRBD1 (6 bases). The CDR3 extends over 13 amino acids. In germline, CDR1 is SQVTM, CDR2 ANQGSEA. V shed 1 base and J shed 5 bases, with 9 bases lying between them. The CDR3 DNA sequence: TGCAGCGTTGAAGTGGACAGCGACAATGAGCAGTTCTTC. This sequence encodes CSVEVDSDNEQFF.

The CDR3 nucleotides read TGCGCCAGCAGCTTGGAAGTCAGAATGAACACTGAAGCTTTCTTT. It encodes CASSLEVRMNTEAFF. The chain links TRBV5-1 to TRBJ1-1; D ambiguous. Trimming took off 0 bases at V and 0 bases at J, with 9 bases between the two ends. The CDR3 runs 15 residues. Germline V gene data show CDR1 as SGHRS and CDR2 as YFSETQ.

The rearrangement links TRBV28 to TRBJ2-7; 10 nucleotides line up with TRBD2. The V and J ends lost 5 bases and 0 bases, in that order; junction bases with no gene match: 4. This CDR3 has 15 residues. Germline CDR1 reads MDHEN; CDR2 reads SYDVKM. CDR3: CASSPSSGSSYEQYF. As DNA, the CDR3 is TGTGCCAGCAGTCCATCTAGCGGGAGCTCCTACGAGCAGTACTTC.

The J gene is TRBJ2-5, the V gene TRBV7-8; 12 nucleotides match TRBD1. Germline CDR1 SGHVS, CDR2 FQNEAQ. The CDR3 contains 17 residues. V was clipped by 3 bases and J by 4 bases; unmatched bases: 9. CDR3 loop: CASSLGTGGLFGETQYF. CDR3 in DNA: TGTGCCAGCAGCTTGGGGACAGGGGGCTTATTTGGAGAGACCCAGTACTTC.

With regard to this clone: Other DNA sequences in this specimen translate into the identical CDR3. V usage is TRBV18 and J usage is TRBJ2-7; D is ambiguous. This CDR3 is 12 amino acids long. Germline values: CDR1 KGHSH, CDR2 LQKENI. Deletions cut 3 bases from V and 6 bases from J, with 9 bases between. In DNA, the CDR3 is TGTGCCAGCTCACCCGGCCCGGGCGAGCAGTACTTC. Translating it yields CASSPGPGEQYF.

This clone was picked up one time. V gene TRBV6-5 combines with J gene TRBJ2-7; D gene uncertain. Germline V gene data show CDR1 as MNHEY and CDR2 as SVGAGI. The germline V and J ends were trimmed by 10 bases and 4 bases, with 17 bases remaining between them. This CDR3 is built from 13 residues. The CDR3 DNA is TGTGCCACTGGGTCCCCTGGGCCGTACGAGCAGTACTTC. It translates to CATGSPGPYEQYF.

This sequence joins TRBV6-5 and TRBJ2-5, with D possibly matching TRBD2 (6 bases). There are 12 residues in the CDR3. CDR1 and CDR2 from the germline V gene are MNHEY and SVGAGI. Trimming removed 7 bases from V and 7 bases from J, with 13 bases in between. The CDR3 coding sequence is TGTGCCAGCATAGGGACCGGGGGGACCCAGTACTTC. Amino acid sequence: CASIGTGGTQYF.

The chain recombines TRBV28 with TRBJ1-5; D possibly corresponds to TRBD1 (6 bases). The CDR3 runs 15 residues. Looked up from germline, CDR1 is MDHEN and CDR2 is SYDVKM. Trimming cost V 7 bases and J 5 bases, with 18 bases left between them. CDR3 in DNA: TGTGCCAGCACCCTAGGGGGAACTGGGGATCAGCCCCAGCATTTT. Its protein product is CASTLGGTGDQPQHF.

The V call is TRBV18, the J call TRBJ2-1; D might be TRBD1 or TRBD2, each matching 5 bases. The CDR3 spans 15 residues. Germline V gene data show CDR1 as KGHSH and CDR2 as LQKENI. V was trimmed by 4 bases and J by 0 bases, leaving 10 bases between them. The CDR3 loop reads CASSLEGSSYNEQFF. For the CDR3, the DNA is TGTGCCAGCTCACTCGAGGGGAGCTCCTACAATGAGCAGTTCTTC.

The chain uses TRBV28 and TRBJ1-5, with D unresolved. CDR1 and CDR2 (germline): MDHEN, SYDVKM. The length of the CDR3 is 12 residues. The CDR3, as DNA: TGTGCAACCTTGGGGAGCAATCAGCCCCAGCATTTT. Its protein is CATLGSNQPQHF.

V and J are TRBV15 and TRBJ2-1; tentative D call: TRBD2 (6 bases). This CDR3 region has 13 residues. Germline CDR1 LNHNV, CDR2 YYDKDF (reference sequence). Between the trimmed V and J ends, which lost 5 bases and 5 bases, there was a span of 10 bases. Here the CDR3 DNA reads TGTGCCACCAGCTGGGGACTTGACAATGAGCAGTTCTTC. Protein: CATSWGLDNEQFF.

V and J are TRBV4-2 and TRBJ2-5; D possibly corresponds to TRBD2 (5 bases). V dropped 0 bases and J dropped 7 bases, with 12 bases sitting between them. The CDR3 has 14 residues. Germline CDR1 LGHNA, CDR2 YNFKEQ. This CDR3 is CASSQESVGGTQYF. The CDR3, as DNA: TGTGCCAGCAGCCAAGAAAGCGTCGGAGGGACCCAGTACTTC.

CDR3 bases: TGTGCCATCAGTGAGTCTCCTGAGCTTGGTCGGAGCGGCTACACCTTC. This encodes CAISESPELGRSGYTF. V usage is TRBV10-3 and J usage is TRBJ1-2; unclear D gene. V dropped 0 bases and J dropped 8 bases, with 19 bases sitting between them. The CDR3 runs 16 residues. The V gene's germline CDR1 is ENHRY and CDR2 SYGVKD.

This chain connects TRBV5-5 to TRBJ2-2; D unclear. The CDR3 spans 14 residues. Trimming took off 0 bases at V and 0 bases at J, with 3 bases between the two ends. Germline V CDR1 and CDR2: SGHKS, YYEKEE (reference sequence). The CDR3 here is CASSLGPNTGELFF. The CDR3 coding sequence is TGTGCCAGCAGCTTGGGGCCGAACACCGGGGAGCTGTTTTTT.

The rearrangement joins TRBV19 to TRBJ1-2; TRBD1 aligns across 8 bases. The V gene end was trimmed by 7 bases and the J gene end by 0 bases; junction bases not matched to a gene: 7. The CDR3 has 15 amino acids. The germline V gene has CDR1 LNHDA and CDR2 SQIVND (reference sequence). CDR3 residues: CASNDRGLANYGYTF. CDR3 sequence (DNA): TGTGCCAGTAACGACAGGGGTTTAGCTAACTATGGCTACACCTTC.

This chain links TRBV4-2 with TRBJ2-2; 12 bases agree with TRBD2. Germline V gene sequence: CDR1 LGHNA, CDR2 YNFKEQ. CDR3 length: 19 amino acids. J was trimmed by 1 base and V by 2 bases; bases with no gene match: 8. The DNA of the CDR3 is TGTGCCAGCAGCCAACGACTAGCGGGAGTGGGCTTGAACACCGGGGAGCTGTTTTTT. Amino acid sequence: CASSQRLAGVGLNTGELFF.

The rearrangement links TRBV2 to TRBJ1-5; unclear D gene. The V end was cut by 1 base, the J end by 0 bases, with 7 bases between. Germline V gene data show CDR1 as SNHLY and CDR2 as FYNNEI. This CDR3 spans 15 amino acids. This CDR3 reads CASSEDTVSNQPQHF. CDR3 bases: TGTGCCAGCAGTGAAGATACAGTTAGCAATCAGCCCCAGCATTTT.

This chain links TRBV2 with TRBJ1-1, with a weak D call TRBD1 (6 bases). The germline V gene has CDR1 SNHLY and CDR2 FYNNEI. The CDR3 consists of 14 residues. Deletions cut 10 bases from V and 0 bases from J, with 15 bases between. The CDR3 region has the DNA TGTGCCACCAAAGGGGGTCGGATGAACACTGAAGCTTTCTTT. Its translation: CATKGGRMNTEAFF.

This chain uses TRBV6-1 with TRBJ2-7, with TRBD1 identical over 7 bases. This CDR3 is built from 12 residues. Germline-derived CDR1 and CDR2 are MNHNS and SASEGT. J gave up 3 bases and V 4 bases, and 0 bases lay outside the gene matches. The CDR3 loop is CASSGQGYEQYF. CDR3 DNA: TGTGCCAGCAGTGGACAGGGCTACGAGCAGTACTTC.

The chain carries TRBV29-1 and TRBJ2-7; D is perhaps TRBD1 or TRBD2 (5 bases each). The CDR3 is 11 residues long. Between the trimmed V and J ends, which lost 6 bases and 1 base, there was a span of 7 bases. Germline V lookup: CDR1 SQVTM, CDR2 ANQGSEA. As DNA, the CDR3 is TGCAGCGTGGGGGAATCCTACGAGCAGTACTTC. It specifies CSVGESYEQYF.

This rearrangement joins TRBV30 to TRBJ2-7, with D perhaps TRBD1 (5 bases). V lost 2 bases and J 3 bases, leaving 14 bases between the germline ends. This CDR3 has 14 residues. Germline CDR1 is GTSNPN and CDR2 is SVGIG (reference sequence). The CDR3 DNA is TGTGCCTGGAGTACCCCGGTCAGGGACTACGAGCAGTACTTC. Translation: CAWSTPVRDYEQYF.

The table lists this clone with a few counts. The gene calls are TRBV19 and TRBJ1-1; TRBD1 matches 8 bases. There are 15 residues in the CDR3. CDR1 LNHDA and CDR2 SQIVND come from the germline V gene (reference sequence). V trimming: 2 bases; J trimming: 1 base; junction bases outside the gene matches: 3. CDR3 residues: CASSIPGTGNTEAFF. The CDR3 nucleotides read TGTGCCAGTAGTATACCCGGGACAGGGAACACTGAAGCTTTCTTT.

V gene TRBV27 combines with J gene TRBJ2-3; 8 bases line up with TRBD2. This CDR3 contains 14 residues. The ends lost 2 bases at V and 3 bases at J; junction bases unmatched: 1. Germline-derived CDR1 and CDR2 are MNHEY and SMNVEV (reference sequence). The CDR3 sequence is CASSLGLATDTQYF. The CDR3 nucleotides read TGTGCCAGCAGTTTAGGACTAGCAACAGATACGCAGTATTTT.

The V call is TRBV29-1, the J call TRBJ2-7; 10 nucleotides align to TRBD1. Trimming at V came to 7 bases and at J to 5 bases, leaving 5 bases not matched to a gene. The V gene's germline CDR1 is SQVTM and CDR2 ANQGSEA. The CDR3 has 12 amino acids. CDR3 nucleotides: TGCAGCGGGGGGACAGGGGAAAACGAGCAGTACTTC. This gives the protein CSGGTGENEQYF.

This chain links TRBV28 with TRBJ2-7; D remains unclear. Germline V gene sequence: CDR1 MDHEN, CDR2 SYDVKM. V lost 5 bases and J lost 0, with 14 bases in between. The length of the CDR3 is 15 residues. The CDR3 DNA follows: TGTGCCAGCAGTCCCCCCGGAAGTAGCTCCTACGAGCAGTACTTC. It is translated as CASSPPGSSSYEQYF.

The chain couples TRBV27 to TRBJ1-2; no clear D gene. CDR1 MNHEY and CDR2 SMNVEV come from the germline V gene (reference sequence). The CDR3 consists of 18 residues. V was shortened by 5 bases and J by 8 bases, with 30 bases between the two germline ends. The CDR3 DNA sequence: TGTGCCAGCAGTCCCACCGGGGTGGGCCCCCTTCCTTTTTGGGGCTACACCTTC. Protein: CASSPTGVGPLPFWGYTF.

The rearrangement links TRBV21-1 to TRBJ2-7. TRBV21-1 is listed as a pseudogene. The CDR3 covers 17 residues. CDR3 sequence reads: CASSKDEGGEISYEQYF. CDR3 nucleotide sequence: TGTGCCAGCAGCAAAGATGAGGGGGGCGAGATTTCCTACGAGCAGTACTTC.

The chain is built from TRBV9 and TRBJ2-1; TRBD2 matches 9 bases. This CDR3 has 17 residues. V lost 2 bases and J lost 0; bases outside the gene matches: 6. Germline V gene lookup returns CDR1 SGDLS and CDR2 YYNGEE. The CDR3 region is CASSVGGRASSYNEQFF. CDR3 coding DNA: TGTGCCAGCAGCGTTGGCGGGAGGGCTTCCTCCTACAATGAGCAGTTCTTC. The entire variable domain, with the rest obtained from reference TRBV9 and TRBJ2-1, is as follows: DSGVTQTPKHLITATGQRVTLRCSPRSGDLSVYWYQQSLDQGLQFLIQYYNGEERAKGNILERFSAQQFPDLHSELNLSSLELGDSALYFCASSVGGRASSYNEQFFGPGTRLTVL.

The CDR3 reads CASSEFGLAGETQYF. CDR3 DNA: TGTGCCAGCAGTGAATTTGGACTAGCCGGAGAGACCCAGTACTTC. The V call is TRBV2, the J call TRBJ2-5, with TRBD2 identical over 8 bases. V dropped 2 bases and J dropped 4; count of bases not matched to a gene: 6. CDR3 size: 15 residues. Germline V lookup: CDR1 SNHLY, CDR2 FYNNEI.

As concerns this clone: Different DNA sequences within this sample yield the same CDR3. The chain combines TRBV25-1 with TRBJ1-2, with 7 bases aligning to TRBD1. The CDR3 contains 12 residues. Germline V gives CDR1 MGHDK, CDR2 SYGVNS. The V and J ends lost 4 bases and 5 bases, in that order; junction bases with no gene match: 1. The CDR3 DNA sequence: TGTGCCAGCAGTGGACAGGGATATGGCTACACCTTC. This encodes CASSGQGYGYTF.

V gene TRBV4-2 combines with J gene TRBJ2-5, with TRBD2 identical over 12 bases. Germline assignment: CDR1 LGHNA and CDR2 YNFKEQ. There are 14 residues in the CDR3. V lost 6 bases, J lost 11 bases, and 10 bases stayed unmatched. DNA for the CDR3: TGTGCCAGCAGTGCTAGCGGGAGGGCCTGGGAGCAGTACTTC. This gives the protein CASSASGRAWEQYF.